This is a list of T cell receptor beta chains from one sample in a study of blood T cell repertoires in COVID-19. Here immunoSEQ multiplex PCR was the method, and the copy in TCRdb shows in-frame clones only, minus some. The sample holds over 300,000 clones, about 83% seen once. Sequencing was carried out using peripheral blood. These receptors all come from a woman aged 50 to 65 with acute or convalescent COVID-19. CDR3s include the opening cysteine and the closing phenylalanine or tryptophan. The D gene is left open where the match is weak. Some rows mark clone size as missing; the rest say once, few, many or name a class of expanded clone.

V gene,J gene,clone size,D gene,CDR3 DNA,CDR3 protein
TRBV16,TRBJ2-1,NA,TRBD1,TGTGCCAGCAGCCGAACCGGGACAGACTACAATGAGCAGTTCTTC,CASSRTGTDYNEQFF
TRBV7-9,TRBJ2-7,NA,TRBD1,TGTGCCAGCAGCACAAACCCCACAGGGGGGTACGAGCAGTACTTC,CASSTNPTGGYEQYF
TRBV18,TRBJ1-4,NA,NA,TGTGCCAGCTCCCTACAGTCAACTAATGAAAAACTGTTTTTT,CASSLQSTNEKLFF
TRBV27,TRBJ1-5,NA,NA,TGTGCCAGCAGCTGGACAGTCAATCAGCCCCAGCATTTT,CASSWTVNQPQHF
TRBV19,TRBJ2-7,NA,TRBD2,TGTGCCAGTAGTAAACGGACTAGCGGAAATTCGTACTACGAGCAGTACTTC,CASSKRTSGNSYYEQYF
TRBV7-2,TRBJ2-7,NA,NA,TGTGCCAGCAGCTTCATTGCCGGCTACGAGCAGTACTTC,CASSFIAGYEQYF
TRBV2,TRBJ2-3,few,NA,TGTGCCAGCAGCTACTCAGGGGTGTCAGATACGCAGTATTTT,CASSYSGVSDTQYF
TRBV7-2,TRBJ1-1,NA,NA,TGTGCCAGCAGCACCCACAGGGAGCTTGAAGCTTTCTTT,CASSTHRELEAFF
TRBV19,TRBJ1-5,once,NA,TGTGCCAGTAGCCCACGGGATCAGCCCCAGCATTTT,CASSPRDQPQHF
TRBV9,TRBJ2-1,NA,NA,TGTGCCAGCAGCGCCACCAGTGGTGAGCAGTTCTTC,CASSATSGEQFF
TRBV5-4,TRBJ2-1,NA,TRBD2,TGTGCCAGCAGCCCCCCTAGCGGGACGGGCGGCTACAATGAGCAGTTCTTC,CASSPPSGTGGYNEQFF
TRBV6-5,TRBJ2-1,NA,TRBD1,TGTGCCAGCAGTTCGCCGGGACAGAGCTACAATGAGCAGTTCTTC,CASSSPGQSYNEQFF
TRBV24-1,TRBJ1-4,NA,NA,TGTGCCACCAGTGATTTAAGGGAGGGTGAAAAACTGTTTTTT,CATSDLREGEKLFF
TRBV5-1,TRBJ2-7,NA,TRBD1,TGCGCCAGCAGGCGGACCCAACAGGGGACCTACGAGCAGTACTTC,CASRRTQQGTYEQYF
TRBV7-2,TRBJ1-6,NA,NA,TGTGCCAGCAGTTATATCGGACTGATGAATTCACCCCTCCACTTT,CASSYIGLMNSPLHF
TRBV29-1,TRBJ1-1,NA,NA,TGCAGCGTATCAGGGGTGGTGACTGAAGCTTTCTTT,CSVSGVVTEAFF
TRBV19,TRBJ2-2,NA,TRBD2,TGTGCCAGTAGTATAGATCCCGGACTAGCGGGAGGTCGGACCGGGGAGCTGTTTTTT,CASSIDPGLAGGRTGELFF
TRBV6-1,TRBJ1-2,NA,NA,TGTGCCAGCAGTGAGGCGAGAGGGCACGGCTATGGCTACACCTTC,CASSEARGHGYGYTF
TRBV30,TRBJ2-7,NA,TRBD2,TGTGCCTGGAGAAGCGGGACTAGCGGGAGTTCCTACGAGCAGTACTTC,CAWRSGTSGSSYEQYF
TRBV2,TRBJ1-5,NA,NA,TGTGCCAGCAGTTTAAATCAGCCCCAGCATTTT,CASSLNQPQHF
TRBV28,TRBJ1-2,NA,NA,TGTGCCAGCAGTTTCCTCGGGAACTATGGCTACACCTTC,CASSFLGNYGYTF
TRBV2,TRBJ1-5,NA,TRBD1,TGTGCCAGCAGTCGGGACAGGATAAATCAGCCCCAGCATTTT,CASSRDRINQPQHF
TRBV7-2,TRBJ2-7,NA,NA,TGTGCCAGCAGCTTAGAACTTCCTAGCTCCTACGAGCAGTACTTC,CASSLELPSSYEQYF
TRBV6-5,TRBJ1-1,NA,TRBD1,TGTGCCAGCAGTTACGGCCTAACAGGGGTGAACACTGAAGCTTTCTTT,CASSYGLTGVNTEAFF
TRBV30,TRBJ1-6,NA,NA,TGTGCCTGGGCCCCCCTAGGCGGGGGTAATTCACCCCTCCACTTT,CAWAPLGGGNSPLHF
TRBV24-1,TRBJ2-3,few,NA,TGTGCCACCAGTGATTGGCAGAGCACAGATACGCAGTATTTT,CATSDWQSTDTQYF
TRBV19,TRBJ2-1,NA,TRBD2,TGTGCCAGTAGTATAGTATCGGGGACTAGCGGGAGGTGGGGGAATGAGCAGTTCTTC,CASSIVSGTSGRWGNEQFF
TRBV5-1,TRBJ1-4,NA,NA,TGCGCCAGCAGCTTGACAGGGCCTAATGAAAAACTGTTTTTT,CASSLTGPNEKLFF
TRBV4-2,TRBJ2-1,NA,TRBD2,TGTGCCAGCAGCCCCTTACTAGCGGGTGCGGGTGGTGAGCAGTTCTTC,CASSPLLAGAGGEQFF